The text below deals with one T cell receptor beta chain. The data originate from a study of technical replicates of blood from several donors. This CDR3 has 13 amino acids. Germline V gives CDR1 SNHLY, CDR2 FYNNEI. Trimming left V 11 bases short and J 1 base short, with 14 bases between. Generated by immunoSEQ multiplex PCR, the TCRdb table keeps only in-frame clones and is missing some. This table has about 12,000 clones, approximately 95% appearing once. V usage is TRBV2 and J usage is TRBJ2-5; D remains ambiguous. The TCR comes from a human donor in good health. The source material was PBMCs. The DNA for the CDR3 is TGTGCCCTAACGATGAGCCTCCAAGAGACCCAGTACTTC. Amino acid sequence: CALTMSLQETQYF. The full variable domain, in which reference TRBV2 and TRBJ2-5 provide the parts outside the CDR3, is EPEVTQTPSHQVTQMGQEVILRCVPISNHLYFYWYRQILGQKVEFLVSFYNNEISEKSEIFDDQFSVERPDGSNFTLKIRSTKLEDSAMYFCALTMSLQETQYFGPGTRLLVL.